This TCR beta chain derives from a study of T cells in Graves' hyperthyroidism and ophthalmopathy. Whole-study results and caveats: Ophthalmopathy onset followed model prediction by a median approximately 6.2 months. Most clonotypes expanded in the thyroid (above 0.001) were also present in blood.

TCR beta CDR3 region amplification was performed from RNA transcripts. HTBI primers were used for first-round RT-PCR of the TCR CDR3. TCRdb fed the multiplex PCR reads into MiXCR, producing one record per CDR3 protein. Of over 400,000 distinct CDR3 sequences in the sample, 22% were seen once. This clonotype was counted a few times. As yet, its antigen is unknown. The V gene's germline CDR1 is MNHNS and CDR2 SASEGT. This CDR3 has 14 amino acids. V dropped 6 bases and J dropped 3; count of bases not matched to a gene: 5. Diagnosis rested on symptoms, serum thyroxine and TRAb, thyroid ultrasound, and orbital computed tomography.

Sequencing was performed on blood. The sequence came from a woman aged 70-85 years with Graves' ophthalmopathy. The chain employs TRBV6-1 and TRBJ2-7; 10 nucleotides align to TRBD1. The CDR3 nucleotides read TGTGCCAGCAGGGGACAGGGGTCATTCTACGAGCAGTACTTC. This translates into CASRGQGSFYEQYF.